This TCR beta chain is from a study of graft-versus-host responses after intestinal transplantation. Whole-study findings and limits: Analysis identified GvH clones in recipient marrow, with some appearing first in ileum or blood.

Looked up from germline, CDR1 is SGHRS and CDR2 is YFSETQ. The CDR3 length is 15 residues. V lost 3 bases to trimming and J lost 5 bases, with 15 bases between them. This clone came up once. The antigen remains unidentified. Some clones are missing from TCRdb's copy, which holds only in-frame ones; the method was immunoSEQ multiplex PCR. The profile covers approximately 10,000 clones, with around 80% appearing a single time and approximately 34% taken by the ten largest. This receptor was obtained from a human patient who received an intestinal transplant, so some T cells may come from the graft donor. This sequence joins TRBV5-1 and TRBJ2-1, with unresolved D. Source: PBMCs, taken nearly 500 days after intestinal transplant. The CDR3 spells CASSSQWGFNNEQFF. CDR3 nucleotide sequence: TGCGCCAGCAGCTCCCAGTGGGGATTCAACAATGAGCAGTTCTTC.